This TCR beta chain was identified during a study of T cell repertoires in cytomegalovirus infection. Study results and caveats: Individuals carrying CMV plus the relevant HLA were identified by cumulative frequency of public TCR beta families.

The germline V gene has CDR1 SQVTM and CDR2 ANQGSEA. J lost 3 bases, V lost 4 bases, and 13 bases had no gene match. This CDR3 comprises 18 residues. In the case of this clonotype: As yet, its antigen is unknown.

TCRdb ran MiXCR on the reads and lists one entry per CDR3 protein. This sample has approximately 180,000 distinct CDR3 sequences; nearly 9.5% occur once, and the top ten carry about 4.2%. The source of this sequence is a human donor in good health (CMV status not recorded). Some clones in this sample may be carry-over from other donors' samples. What was sequenced was PBMCs. This chain uses TRBV29-1 with TRBJ1-5; 12 nucleotides agree with TRBD1. The CDR3 loop reads CSVARPGQGAIDNQPQHF. The CDR3 coding sequence is TGCAGCGTTGCCCGACCGGGACAGGGGGCCATAGACAATCAGCCCCAGCATTTT. The full variable domain, with the rest looked up from reference TRBV29-1 and TRBJ1-5, is SAVISQKPSRDICQRGTSLTIQCQVDSQVTMMFWYRQQPGQSLTLIATANQGSEATYESGFVIDKFPISRPNLTFSTLTVSNMSPEDSSIYLCSVARPGQGAIDNQPQHFGDGTRLSIL.